The 17 T cell receptor beta chains below were found in one sample sequenced in a study of T cell responses to AZD1222 COVID-19 vaccine. The table came from immunoSEQ multiplex PCR; TCRdb's copy has only in-frame clones and leaves some out. The sample shows approximately 200,000 clones, approximately 90% of them seen only once. Sequencing was performed on peripheral blood, taken 28 days after the second AZD1222 dose. All receptors come from an adult who received the AZD1222 COVID-19 vaccine.

The chain is built from TRBV3-1 (or the pseudogene TRBV3-2) and TRBJ2-5, with 8 bases fitting TRBD2. The CDR3 extends over 16 amino acids. Germline CDR1 reads LGHDT; CDR2 reads YNNKEL (reference sequence). J lost 4 bases, V lost 4 bases, and 11 bases had no gene match. The CDR3 DNA sequence: TGTGCCAGCAGCCTCAAATGGGGACTAGGAATAGAGACCCAGTACTTC. It specifies CASSLKWGLGIETQYF.

The chain carries TRBV28 and TRBJ1-1; D gene uncertain. Trimming shortened V by 5 bases and J by 1 base, and 8 bases separated the two germline ends. There are 13 residues in the CDR3. Germline-derived CDR1 and CDR2 are MDHEN and SYDVKM. The CDR3 spells CASSRPWNTEAFF. In DNA form, the CDR3 reads TGTGCCAGCAGTAGGCCATGGAACACTGAAGCTTTCTTT.

The chain has TRBV5-8 and TRBJ1-6; unclear D gene. V was shortened by 4 bases and J by 5 bases, with 7 bases between the two germline ends. CDR3 length: 13 amino acids. The germline gives CDR1 SGHTS, CDR2 YDEGEE. Written as DNA, the CDR3 is TGTGCCAGCAGCGGGCTTGATAATTCACCCCTCCACTTT. Its translation: CASSGLDNSPLHF.

This CDR3 is CSASGSEETQYF. DNA of the CDR3: TGCAGTGCTAGTGGGTCTGAAGAGACCCAGTACTTC. The chain has TRBV20-1 and TRBJ2-5; D is undetermined. The CDR3 is 12 residues long. CDR1 and CDR2 from the germline V gene are DFQATT and SNEGSKA (reference sequence). The V end lost 3 bases, the J end lost 3 bases, and 8 bases lay between the germline ends.

The rearrangement links TRBV28 to TRBJ1-2, with 9 positions matching TRBD1. The CDR3 totals 13 residues. V lost 7 bases, J lost 6 bases, and 6 bases stayed unmatched. Per germline, CDR1 MDHEN and CDR2 SYDVKM. The CDR3 protein is CASKGDRENGYTF. CDR3 DNA sequence: TGTGCCAGCAAAGGGGACAGGGAAAATGGCTACACCTTC.

This rearrangement joins TRBV28 to TRBJ2-3, with 9 nucleotides matching TRBD2. V dropped 2 bases and J dropped 3; count of bases not matched to a gene: 6. The CDR3 is 16 residues long. Germline V gene lookup returns CDR1 MDHEN and CDR2 SYDVKM. Here the CDR3 reads CASSLVSGSRTDTQYF. CDR3 DNA: TGTGCCAGCAGTTTAGTTAGCGGGAGTAGAACAGATACGCAGTATTTT.

The chain combines TRBV9 with TRBJ1-1; no definite D call. The V gene lost 0 bases and the J gene lost 3 bases, with 12 bases spanning the gap. CDR1 and CDR2 (germline): SGDLS, YYNGEE. The CDR3 extends over 15 amino acids. CDR3 amino acids: CASSVATVIDTEAFF. The CDR3 nucleotides read TGTGCCAGCAGCGTAGCTACAGTAATCGACACTGAAGCTTTCTTT.

This chain joins TRBV7-3 and TRBJ2-1; 11 bases are a match to TRBD2. This CDR3 has 16 amino acids. The ends lost 2 bases at V and 7 bases at J; junction bases unmatched: 7. Germline CDR1 reads SGHTA; CDR2 reads FQGTGA. The CDR3, as DNA: TGTGCCAGCAGCTTAGCCCTAGCGGGAGGAGGAAATGAGCAGTTCTTC. Its protein is CASSLALAGGGNEQFF.

About this clone itself: The sample holds other DNA sequences that translate to the same CDR3. V is TRBV13 and J is TRBJ1-5; TRBD1 agrees at 7 bases. The germline CDR1 and CDR2 sequences are PRHDT and FYEKMQ (reference sequence). Germline trimming cut 5 bases from V and 5 bases from J; bases unmatched to any gene: 3. The CDR3 has 13 amino acids. CDR3 residues: CASSLDRDQPQHF. In DNA form, the CDR3 reads TGTGCCAGCAGCCTAGACAGGGATCAGCCCCAGCATTTT.

The V call is TRBV28, the J call TRBJ2-7; tentatively, D is TRBD2 (5 bases). The CDR3 covers 15 residues. Germline-derived CDR1 and CDR2 are MDHEN and SYDVKM. The ends were cut back, 4 bases at V and 1 base at J, with 14 bases in the middle. CDR3 region: CASSSAGKVSYEQYF. In nucleotides, the CDR3 is TGTGCCAGCAGTTCTGCCGGGAAGGTTTCCTACGAGCAGTACTTC. The entire variable domain, with the rest obtained from reference TRBV28 and TRBJ2-7, is as follows: DVKVTQSSRYLVKRTGEKVFLECVQDMDHENMFWYRQDPGLGLRLIYFSYDVKMKEKGDIPEGYSVSREKKERFSLILESASTNQTSMYLCASSSAGKVSYEQYFGPGTRLTVT.

The chain has TRBV7-3 and TRBJ2-2; 8 nucleotides match TRBD1. Unmatched junction bases numbered 9, after V lost 5 bases and J lost 4 bases. The CDR3 loop spans 16 amino acids. The germline V gene encodes CDR1 SGHTA and CDR2 FQGTGA. The CDR3 spells CASSRQGSVSTGELFF. CDR3 nucleotides: TGTGCCAGCAGCAGACAGGGGTCTGTAAGCACCGGGGAGCTGTTTTTT.

J is TRBJ1-4 and V is TRBV7-8; D gene unclear. Germline CDR1 and CDR2: SGHVS and FQNEAQ. Between the trimmed V and J ends, which lost 5 bases and 7 bases, there was a span of 20 bases. The CDR3 extends over 16 amino acids. CDR3 sequence: CASSPHRARRSEKLFF. CDR3 in DNA: TGTGCCAGCAGCCCCCACCGGGCCCGGCGGAGTGAAAAACTGTTTTTT.

V usage is TRBV6-2 or TRBV6-3 and J usage is TRBJ2-3; tentatively, D is TRBD2 (6 bases). The CDR3 sequence is 16 residues long. Germline loops: CDR1 MNHEY, CDR2 SVGEGT. The germline V and J ends were trimmed by 6 bases and 1 base, with 17 bases remaining between them. CDR3 loop: CASSSISSAGTDTQYF. The CDR3 bases are TGTGCCAGCAGCTCCATATCTAGCGCCGGCACAGATACGCAGTATTTT.

This chain joins TRBV6-2 or TRBV6-3 and TRBJ1-4; 10 bases align to TRBD1. The J segment lost 2 bases and the V segment lost 4 bases, leaving 7 bases of the junction unmatched. The CDR3 is 17 residues long. Germline CDR1 reads MNHEY; CDR2 reads SVGEGT. DNA for the CDR3: TGTGCCAGCAGTTCCCCGACAGGGGGCGCGACTAATGAAAAACTGTTTTTT. This translates into CASSSPTGGATNEKLFF.

The chain recombines TRBV18 with TRBJ2-1, with 8 bases fitting TRBD2. The CDR3 totals 15 residues. The germline V gene encodes CDR1 KGHSH and CDR2 LQKENI. V dropped 3 bases and J dropped 9; count of bases not matched to a gene: 10. The DNA for the CDR3 is TGTGCCAGCTCACCCACTAGCGGCTCCTACGGTGAGCAGTTCTTC. As protein: CASSPTSGSYGEQFF.

The chain couples TRBV7-9 to TRBJ1-5; the D gene is possibly TRBD1 (6 bases). Trimming stripped 5 bases from V and 3 bases from J, with 26 bases between. The germline CDR1 and CDR2 sequences are SEHNR and FQNEAQ (reference sequence). The CDR3 is made up of 19 amino acids. The CDR3 is CASSEEGIRDIYSNQPQHF. The CDR3 DNA reads as TGTGCCAGCAGCGAGGAGGGAATCCGGGACATATATTCCAATCAGCCCCAGCATTTT.

The chain links TRBV28 to TRBJ1-2; D possibly corresponds to TRBD1 (5 bases). This CDR3 region has 13 residues. Trimming took off 3 bases at V and 4 bases at J, with 9 bases between the two ends. CDR1 and CDR2 from the germline V gene are MDHEN and SYDVKM. CDR3 amino acids: CASSLGEGYGYTF. The CDR3 nucleotides read TGTGCCAGCAGTTTGGGGGAGGGCTATGGCTACACCTTC.